This T cell receptor (beta chain) was captured by sequencing in a study of T cell changes during pregnancy in multiple sclerosis. The table came from immunoSEQ multiplex PCR; TCRdb's copy has only in-frame clones and leaves some out. The sample shows 40,000 to 55,000 clones, about 90% of them seen only once. The germline gives CDR1 LNHDA, CDR2 SQIVND (reference sequence). V was pared by 5 bases and J by 7 bases, with 18 bases between. This CDR3 is built from 15 residues. The V and J genes are TRBV19 and TRBJ1-5; D perhaps matches TRBD1 (5 bases). The sequences come from CD8+ T cells from peripheral blood mononuclear cells, collected after pregnancy. This clonotype originated in a female donor with multiple sclerosis, enrolled in a pregnancy study. The CDR3: CASSPDGGLAQPQHF. In nucleotides, the CDR3 is TGTGCCAGTAGTCCCGACGGGGGTTTGGCACAGCCCCAGCATTTT.